This entry features one T cell receptor beta chain sequence. The data belong to a study of blood T cell repertoires in COVID-19. Study at large: Samples came from the United States, Italy and Spain, spanning acute and convalescent COVID-19. The cDNA or gDNA used as material had been derived from T cells, B-cell-depleted T cells, or PBMCs.

Germline V gene data show CDR1 as SGHAT and CDR2 as FQNNGV. With 0 bases clipped from V and 5 bases from J, the junction kept 7 bases outside the gene matches. This CDR3 spans 16 amino acids. Under the authors' procedure: Quantification of nucleated cells was approximated via reference gene primer amplification. Using immunoSEQ multiplex PCR, the repertoire was profiled, and TCRdb retains in-frame clones only, with some absent. Clone size and the V and J calls come from that table; the DNA yielded D and trimming. Of 95,000 to 110,000 clones listed, over 75% are singletons. Specimen: peripheral blood. This clonotype originated in a human donor in a cohort sampled during active COVID-19. The rearrangement links TRBV11-2 to TRBJ2-3; TRBD2 matches at 8 bases. The CDR3 protein is CASSLETGGREDTQYF. The CDR3 DNA reads TGTGCCAGCAGCTTAGAGACGGGGGGGCGTGAAGATACGCAGTATTTT.